The 28 T cell receptor beta chains reported below all come from one sample, sequenced in a study of T cells in Graves' hyperthyroidism and ophthalmopathy. Amplified TCR beta CDR3 regions derived from RNA transcripts. During a first-round RT-PCR of the TCR CDR3, the HTBI primer set was used. MiXCR, run by TCRdb on the multiplex PCR reads, gives a single entry per CDR3 protein. The top ten clones hold roughly 3.5% of a sample with around 350,000 distinct CDR3 sequences, approximately 20% of them seen once. The sample was blood. The receptors were gathered from a woman aged 18-29 years with Graves' hyperthyroidism.

This clonotype was counted only a few times. The V and J genes are TRBV5-1 and TRBJ2-2; 10 bases are shared with TRBD1. Germline V gene lookup returns CDR1 SGHRS and CDR2 YFSETQ. The CDR3 is 17 residues long. V was pared by 3 bases and J by 7 bases, with 12 bases of the junction left unmatched. The CDR3 DNA is TGCGCCAGCAGCTCAGCCAGGGACAGGGGAAAAGGCGGGGAGCTGTTTTTT. Its protein product is CASSSARDRGKGGELFF.

This clonotype was picked up many times. The gene calls are TRBV5-6 and TRBJ2-7; D gene uncertain. CDR3 length equals 14 residues. Trimming shortened V by 3 bases and J by 4 bases, and 14 bases separated the two germline ends. Germline-derived CDR1 and CDR2 are SGHDT and YYEEEE. In DNA form, the CDR3 reads TGTGCCAGCAGCTCTGGCTACACGGCGTACGAGCAGTACTTC. This codes for CASSSGYTAYEQYF.

This clonotype was counted at least ten times. The chain carries TRBV6-1 and TRBJ1-2; perhaps TRBD1 as D (5 bases). Trimming took off 6 bases at V and 3 bases at J, with 14 bases between the two ends. The CDR3 covers 14 residues. Per germline, CDR1 MNHNS and CDR2 SASEGT. CDR3 DNA: TGTGCCAGCAGGAAGGGGAAGGGCTACTATGGCTACACCTTC. Amino acids: CASRKGKGYYGYTF.

V is TRBV29-1 and J is TRBJ2-2, with no clear D. The CDR3 is 12 residues long. Deletions cut 6 bases from V and 6 bases from J, with 11 bases between. Germline V gene lookup returns CDR1 SQVTM and CDR2 ANQGSEA. The CDR3, as DNA: TGCAGCGTCGAGTGGTTTCCCGGGGAGCTGTTTTTT. This encodes CSVEWFPGELFF.

In its sample, this clonotype was seen a few times. CDR3 in amino acids: CASSFFGAGANVLTF. CDR3 nucleotides: TGTGCCAGCAGCTTTTTTGGGGCCGGGGCCAACGTCCTGACTTTC. V is TRBV5-4 and J is TRBJ2-6; possibly TRBD1 for D (5 bases). Germline values: CDR1 SGHNT, CDR2 YYREEE (reference sequence). This CDR3 has 15 amino acids. V was shortened by 2 bases and J by 4 bases, with 10 bases between the two germline ends. Full variable domain (remainder filled in from reference TRBV5-4 and TRBJ2-6): ETGVTQSPTHLIKTRGQQVTLRCSSQSGHNTVSWYQQALGQGPQFIFQYYREEENGRGNFPPRFSGLQFPNYSSELNVNALELDDSALYLCASSFFGAGANVLTFGAGSRLTVL.

The sample holds many counts of this clonotype. This CDR3 is CASRVFSRATEAFF. For the CDR3, the DNA is TGTGCCAGCAGGGTTTTTAGTAGGGCCACTGAAGCTTTCTTT. The rearrangement joins TRBV12-3 or TRBV12-4 to TRBJ1-1, with no clear D. The germline V and J ends were trimmed by 6 bases and 4 bases, with 15 bases remaining between them. The CDR3 runs to 14 residues.

This clonotype was found many times. This chain joins TRBV12-3 or TRBV12-4 and TRBJ1-1, with no clear D. The V gene lost 0 bases and the J gene lost 7 bases, with 12 bases spanning the gap. The CDR3 runs 14 residues. The CDR3 nucleotides read TGTGCCAGCAGTTTAGCGCGTAGGGCAATTGAAGCTTTCTTT. Its translation: CASSLARRAIEAFF.

This chain links TRBV7-3 with TRBJ2-5; D is unresolved. This CDR3 contains 14 residues. The V end lost 5 bases, the J end lost 2 bases, and 12 bases lay between the germline ends. Germline assignment: CDR1 SGHTA and CDR2 FQGTGA. The CDR3 loop is CASSATNSQETQYF. The CDR3 nucleotides read TGTGCCAGCAGCGCGACCAATTCGCAAGAGACCCAGTACTTC.

This clonotype was seen many times. The chain has TRBV12-5 and TRBJ2-5, with 7 bases lining up with TRBD2. The V gene's germline CDR1 is LGHNT and CDR2 FRNRAP. This CDR3 is 13 amino acids long. V lost 1 base, J lost 7 bases, and 3 bases stayed unmatched. CDR3 DNA sequence: TGTGCTAGTGGTTTGGCCGAGCGGGGGACCCAGTACTTC. This translates into CASGLAERGTQYF.

This clonotype appeared many times. The V and J genes are TRBV6-1 and TRBJ1-1; 9 bases line up with TRBD1. Germline lookup yields CDR1 MNHNS and CDR2 SASEGT. Trimming at V came to 5 bases and at J to 11 bases, leaving 6 bases not matched to a gene. The CDR3 is 12 amino acids. CDR3 region: CASSPHRGRAFF. The CDR3 DNA reads TGTGCCAGCAGTCCTCACAGGGGGCGGGCTTTCTTT.

This clonotype appeared many times. The chain employs TRBV11-1 and TRBJ1-2; a weak D match, TRBD1 (6 bases). The germline gives CDR1 SGHAT, CDR2 FQDESV (reference sequence). The CDR3 is 12 residues long. The V gene lost 7 bases and the J gene lost 7 bases, with 13 bases spanning the gap. In nucleotides, the CDR3 is TGTGCCAGCACCAGCCGGGACACTGGCTACACCTTC. This codes for CASTSRDTGYTF. The full variable domain, with the rest looked up from reference TRBV11-1 and TRBJ1-2, is EAEVAQSPRYKITEKSQAVAFWCDPISGHATLYWYRQILGQGPELLVQFQDESVVDDSQLPKDRFSAERLKGVDSTLKIQPAELGDSAMYLCASTSRDTGYTFGSGTRLTVV.

This clonotype was detected many times. The chain carries TRBV15 and TRBJ2-2; D ambiguous. Germline V gene data show CDR1 as LNHNV and CDR2 as YYDKDF (reference sequence). The length of the CDR3 is 14 residues. V gave up 1 base and J gave up 0 bases, with 3 bases separating them. Here the CDR3 reads CATSRASNTGELFF. Written as DNA, the CDR3 is TGTGCCACCAGCAGAGCCTCGAACACCGGGGAGCTGTTTTTT.

This clonotype showed up many times. This rearrangement joins TRBV12-3 or TRBV12-4 to TRBJ1-2; D gene ambiguous. The CDR3 has 14 residues. V was shortened by 4 bases and J by 4 bases, with 13 bases between the two germline ends. CDR3 loop: CASSSISWGYGYTF. The CDR3, as DNA: TGTGCCAGCAGTTCGATTTCCTGGGGCTATGGCTACACCTTC.

Ten or more counts support this clonotype. J is TRBJ2-5 and V is TRBV20-1, with 12 bases identical to TRBD2. Per germline, CDR1 DFQATT and CDR2 SNEGSKA (reference sequence). V was clipped by 7 bases and J by 5 bases; unmatched bases: 8. The CDR3 loop spans 14 amino acids. CDR3 bases: TGCAGTGGTTCGTCTAGCGGGGGGGATGAGACCCAGTACTTC. This codes for CSGSSSGGDETQYF.

In this sample, this clonotype turned up many times. This sequence joins TRBV2 and TRBJ1-2; maybe TRBD1 (6 bases). Between the trimmed V and J ends, which lost 6 bases and 6 bases, there was a span of 20 bases. CDR1 is SNHLY and CDR2 is FYNNEI in the germline V gene. CDR3 length equals 15 residues. CDR3 DNA sequence: TGTGCCAGCAGGGACCTGGGGGCAGGATGGGATGGCTACACCTTC. Translation: CASRDLGAGWDGYTF.

This clonotype was counted ten times or more. The genes are TRBV5-1 and TRBJ1-2, with D possibly being TRBD1 (5 bases). This CDR3 comprises 14 residues. V lost 1 base, J lost 3 bases, and 10 bases lay in between. Germline V lookup: CDR1 SGHRS, CDR2 YFSETQ. The CDR3 sequence is CASSLWGDHYGYTF. CDR3 nucleotides: TGCGCCAGCAGCTTGTGGGGGGACCACTATGGCTACACCTTC.

This rearrangement joins TRBV18 to TRBJ2-7; TRBD2 is a possible D gene (7 bases). Trimming left V 6 bases short and J 0 bases short, with 15 bases between. Germline V gene data show CDR1 as KGHSH and CDR2 as LQKENI. This CDR3 has 15 residues. The CDR3 sequence: CASSPRGALSYEQYF. The CDR3 nucleotides read TGTGCCAGCTCCCCCCGGGGGGCTCTCTCCTACGAGCAGTACTTC.

About this clonotype: This sequence may be a read error, since a much larger clone differs from it by one base. V gene TRBV4-1 combines with J gene TRBJ1-2; D is unclear. Germline V CDR1 and CDR2: MGHRA, YSYEKL. CDR3 size: 12 residues. CDR3 sequence (DNA): TGCGCCAGCAGCAATTACCGTTATGGCTACGCCTTC. Translated, it gives CASSNYRYGYAF.

The table lists this clonotype with many counts. This sequence joins TRBV28 and TRBJ2-6; 12 bases fit TRBD1. Trimming cost V 5 bases and J 4 bases; bases outside gene matches: 6. The CDR3 sequence is 17 residues long. Germline-derived CDR1 and CDR2 are MDHEN and SYDVKM. CDR3 in DNA: TGTGCCAGCAGTCCGGGGACAGGGGGCGCAGGGGCCAACGTCCTGACTTTC. Its protein product is CASSPGTGGAGANVLTF.

This clonotype came up many times. The gene calls are TRBV4-2 and TRBJ2-7; D tentatively fits TRBD1 or TRBD2 (5 bases each). With 5 bases removed from V and 0 bases from J, the gap between germline ends came to 17 bases. Germline-derived CDR1 and CDR2 are LGHNA and YNFKEQ. The CDR3 consists of 16 residues. CDR3 residues: CASSYKGERVSYEQYF. The CDR3 nucleotides read TGTGCCAGCAGCTACAAAGGGGAGCGAGTCTCCTACGAGCAGTACTTC.

This clonotype was detected many times. The chain links TRBV20-1 to TRBJ1-5; no firm D call. V shed 1 base and J shed 6 bases, with 10 bases lying between them. The CDR3 has 13 amino acids. Germline V gene data show CDR1 as DFQATT and CDR2 as SNEGSKA (reference sequence). CDR3 nucleotide sequence: TGCAGTGCTAGAGGAGGAGCGGCTCAGCCCCAGCATTTT. Its protein product is CSARGGAAQPQHF.

This clonotype was seen repeatedly, ten times or more. V usage is TRBV2 and J usage is TRBJ2-7, with D hard to call. Germline CDR1 SNHLY, CDR2 FYNNEI. V dropped 3 bases and J dropped 7 bases, with 13 bases sitting between them. The CDR3 is made up of 13 amino acids. CDR3 residues: CASSDWPSGEQYF. The CDR3 region has the DNA TGTGCCAGCAGTGATTGGCCGTCTGGGGAGCAGTACTTC.

The V and J genes are TRBV7-2 and TRBJ1-2; a weak D match, TRBD1 (6 bases). In germline, CDR1 is SGHTA, CDR2 FQGNSA. The CDR3 totals 13 residues. V gave up 5 bases and J gave up 8 bases, with 15 bases separating them. Written as DNA, the CDR3 is TGTGCCAGCAGCCCACAGGGTTTTGAGGGCTACACCTTC. It encodes CASSPQGFEGYTF.

The chain joins TRBV6-1 to TRBJ2-7; TRBD1 matches at 7 bases. Germline V gene data show CDR1 as MNHNS and CDR2 as SASEGT. With V trimmed by 6 bases and J by 3 bases, 5 bases remained unmatched. The CDR3 runs 13 residues. CDR3 coding DNA: TGTGCCAGCAGCATCCCAGGGGGCTACGAGCAGTACTTC. Translation gives CASSIPGGYEQYF.

This clonotype has a count of ten or more. DNA of the CDR3: TGTGCCAGCAGTGAATACATATGGACAGGGGAGGACACTGAAGCTTTCTTT. Its protein product is CASSEYIWTGEDTEAFF. The chain joins TRBV6-1 to TRBJ1-1, with 9 bases fitting TRBD1. This CDR3 comprises 17 residues. Germline V gene lookup returns CDR1 MNHNS and CDR2 SASEGT. The V gene end was trimmed by 2 bases and the J gene end by 3 bases; junction bases not matched to a gene: 10.

With respect to this clonotype: A much larger clone is a single base away; this may be a read error. This is likely a read error, given that the CDR3 carries no conserved phenylalanine or tryptophan at its end. The chain links TRBV12-3 or TRBV12-4 to TRBJ1-3, with a possible D match to TRBD1 (6 bases). The CDR3 extends over 15 amino acids. V was trimmed by 6 bases and J by 2 bases, leaving 14 bases between them. The CDR3: CASSRSEGAGNTIYS. DNA of the CDR3: TGTGCCAGCAGCCGATCTGAGGGGGCTGGAAACACCATATATTCT.

In this sample, this clonotype turned up many times. The rearrangement links TRBV6-5 to TRBJ1-2; the D gene is possibly TRBD1 (5 bases). CDR1 MNHEY and CDR2 SVGAGI come from the germline V gene. This CDR3 contains 11 residues. Trimming removed 4 bases at V and 8 bases at J, with 8 bases between. As DNA, the CDR3 is TGTGCCAGCAGTTCCAGGGAGGGCTACACCTTC. Amino acid sequence: CASSSREGYTF.

On this clonotype: One base away lies a much larger clone, so this may be a sequencing read error. The rearrangement joins TRBV5-1 to TRBJ1-2; possible D gene TRBD1, 5 bases. Germline CDR1 and CDR2: SGHRS and YFSETQ. The CDR3 loop spans 15 amino acids. The CDR3 loop is CAISLLTVFNYGYTF. CDR3 nucleotides: TGCGCCATCAGCTTGTTGACAGTGTTTAACTATGGCTACACCTTC.